There are a few counts of the clone carrying this T cell receptor beta chain. These data come from a study of blood T cells in healthy people across ages. Study at large: Researchers report that template switching captured about one barcoded beta molecule per two T cells.

Through a sample-barcoded 5' primer and a J-beta primer mix, a second PCR was run for roughly 6 to 11 cycles. Researchers report that each sample yielded at least 3 million CDR3-containing paired-end reads. One entry per CDR3 protein, called by TCRdb with MiXCR from the 5' RACE reads. The sample carries 850,000 to 1,000,000 distinct CDR3 sequences, roughly half recorded once. Total RNA, at least 6 micrograms per sample, came from PBMCs. CDR3 length equals 12 residues. Germline V lookup: CDR1 DFQATT, CDR2 SNEGSKA (reference sequence). With V trimmed by 6 bases and J by 3 bases, 2 bases remained unmatched.

This TCR was sampled from a woman in her sixties in good health. The V and J genes are TRBV20-1 and TRBJ1-2; 9 nucleotides align to TRBD1. The specimen sequenced was blood. DNA of the CDR3: TGCAGTGCCAGACAGGGGGACTATGGCTACACCTTC. Its translation: CSARQGDYGYTF.